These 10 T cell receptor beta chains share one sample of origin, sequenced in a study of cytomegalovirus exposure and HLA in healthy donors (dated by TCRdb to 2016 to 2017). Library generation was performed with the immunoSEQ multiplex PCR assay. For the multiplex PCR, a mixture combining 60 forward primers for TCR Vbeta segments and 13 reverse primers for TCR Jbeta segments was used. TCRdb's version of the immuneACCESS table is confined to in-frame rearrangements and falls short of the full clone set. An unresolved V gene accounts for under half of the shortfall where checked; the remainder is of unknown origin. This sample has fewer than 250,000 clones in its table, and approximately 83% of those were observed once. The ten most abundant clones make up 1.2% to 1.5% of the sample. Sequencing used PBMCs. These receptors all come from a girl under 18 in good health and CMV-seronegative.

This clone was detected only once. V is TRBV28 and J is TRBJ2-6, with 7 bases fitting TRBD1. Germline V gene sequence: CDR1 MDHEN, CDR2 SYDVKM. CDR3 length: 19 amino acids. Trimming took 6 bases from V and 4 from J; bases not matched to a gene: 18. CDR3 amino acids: CASSPKWVGGASGANVLTF. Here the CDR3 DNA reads TGTGCCAGCAGCCCAAAATGGGTAGGGGGCGCTTCGGGGGCCAACGTCCTGACTTTC. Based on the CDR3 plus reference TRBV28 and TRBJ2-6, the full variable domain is DVKVTQSSRYLVKRTGEKVFLECVQDMDHENMFWYRQDPGLGLRLIYFSYDVKMKEKGDIPEGYSVSREKKERFSLILESASTNQTSMYLCASSPKWVGGASGANVLTFGAGSRLTVL.

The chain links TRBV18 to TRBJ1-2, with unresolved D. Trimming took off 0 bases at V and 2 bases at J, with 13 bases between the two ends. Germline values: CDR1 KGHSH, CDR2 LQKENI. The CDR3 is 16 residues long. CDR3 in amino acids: CASSPPRRHQNYGYTF. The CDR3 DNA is TGTGCCAGCTCACCACCGCGTCGACATCAGAACTATGGCTACACCTTC.

The CDR3 reads CASSPQGSSGYTF. In nucleotides, the CDR3 is TGTGCCAGCTCACCACAAGGGAGTAGCGGCTACACCTTC. This chain joins TRBV18 and TRBJ1-2; no reliable D call. CDR3 size: 13 residues. Germline values: CDR1 KGHSH, CDR2 LQKENI. Trimming shortened V by 1 base and J by 8 bases, and 11 bases separated the two germline ends.

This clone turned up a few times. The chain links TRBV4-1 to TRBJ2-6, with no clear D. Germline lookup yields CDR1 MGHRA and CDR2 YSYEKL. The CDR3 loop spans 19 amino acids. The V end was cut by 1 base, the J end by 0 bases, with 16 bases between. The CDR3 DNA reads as TGCGCCAGCAGCCAAGGGTTTGTTGGCAGGTACTCTGGGGCCAACGTCCTGACTTTC. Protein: CASSQGFVGRYSGANVLTF.

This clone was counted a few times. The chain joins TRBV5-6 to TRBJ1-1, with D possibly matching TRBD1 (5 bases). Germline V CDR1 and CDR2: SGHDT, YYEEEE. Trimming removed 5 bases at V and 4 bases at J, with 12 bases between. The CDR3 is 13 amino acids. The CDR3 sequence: CASRSLGGTEAFF. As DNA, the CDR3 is TGTGCCAGCAGATCCCTGGGGGGCACTGAAGCTTTCTTT. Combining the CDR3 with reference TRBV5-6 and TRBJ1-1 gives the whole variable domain DAGVTQSPTHLIKTRGQQVTLRCSPKSGHDTVSWYQQALGQGPQFIFQYYEEEERQRGNFPDRFSGHQFPNYSSELNVNALLLGDSALYLCASRSLGGTEAFFGQGTRLTVV.

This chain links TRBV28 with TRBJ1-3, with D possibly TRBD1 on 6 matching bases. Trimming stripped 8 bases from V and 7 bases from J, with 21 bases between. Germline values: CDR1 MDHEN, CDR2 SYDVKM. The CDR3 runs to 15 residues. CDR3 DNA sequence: TGTGCCAGCGCGGCAGACAGGACAACAGTTAACACCATATATTTT. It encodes CASAADRTTVNTIYF.

In nucleotides, the CDR3 is TGTGCCATCAGTGGGCGACGGGATGGCGGTGAAGCTTTCTTT. Residues: CAISGRRDGGEAFF. J is TRBJ1-1 and V is TRBV10-3; D is unclear. V lost 4 bases to trimming and J lost 7 bases, with 16 bases between them. This CDR3 has 14 residues. Germline loops: CDR1 ENHRY, CDR2 SYGVKD.

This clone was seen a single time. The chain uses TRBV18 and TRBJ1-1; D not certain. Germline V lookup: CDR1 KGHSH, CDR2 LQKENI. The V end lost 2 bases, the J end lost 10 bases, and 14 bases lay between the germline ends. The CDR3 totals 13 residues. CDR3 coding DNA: TGTGCCAGCTCACCAGGCTTAGACTTTATAGCTTTCTTT. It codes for CASSPGLDFIAFF.

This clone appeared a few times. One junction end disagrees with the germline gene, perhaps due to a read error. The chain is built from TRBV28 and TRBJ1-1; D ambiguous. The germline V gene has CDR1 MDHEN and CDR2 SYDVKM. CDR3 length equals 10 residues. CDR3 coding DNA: TGTGCCAGCGGAAACAGTGAAGCTTTCTTT. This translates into CASGNSEAFF.

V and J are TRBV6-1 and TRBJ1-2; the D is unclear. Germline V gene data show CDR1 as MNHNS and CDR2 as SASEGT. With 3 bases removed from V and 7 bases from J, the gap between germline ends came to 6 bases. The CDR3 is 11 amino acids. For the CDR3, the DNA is TGTGCCAGCAGTGACATTTTTGGCTACACCTTC. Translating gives CASSDIFGYTF.